The rows below give T cell receptor beta chains drawn from one sample of a study of Ad26.COV2.S vaccination and SARS-CoV-2 variants. Clones were read by immunoSEQ multiplex PCR, and TCRdb kept only the in-frame ones, dropping some. The sample carries 400,000 to 450,000 clones, 90% recorded once. The sample in question was peripheral blood, obtained in a trial of Ad26.COV2.S vaccine versus placebo. Source of these receptors: a person aged 18-65 years who received the Ad26.COV2.S COVID-19 vaccine or a placebo. Both conserved end residues are part of each CDR3. D genes are given only for firm matches. Only some rows state a clone size, as once, few, many or a class for expanded clones.

DNA: TGCGCCAGCAGCCTGCGACCGGGACAGAATAATTCACCCCTCCACTTT
CDR3: CASSLRPGQNNSPLHF
size: NA
V: TRBV4-1
J: TRBJ1-6
D: TRBD1

DNA: TGTGCCTGGAGTGTACGGGGGCCTGGAAACACCATATATTTT
CDR3: CAWSVRGPGNTIYF
size: NA
V: TRBV30
J: TRBJ1-3
D: NA

DNA: TGTGCCAGCAAGACTAGCGGGACCTACGAGCAGTACTTC
CDR3: CASKTSGTYEQYF
size: NA
V: TRBV28
J: TRBJ2-7
D: TRBD2

DNA: TGTGCCAGCTCACGGCAGGCTAGCAATGAGCAGTTCTTC
CDR3: CASSRQASNEQFF
size: NA
V: TRBV18
J: TRBJ2-1
D: NA

DNA: TGTGCCAGCAGGATTATGAACACTGAAGCTTTCTTT
CDR3: CASRIMNTEAFF
size: NA
V: TRBV6-5
J: TRBJ1-1
D: NA

DNA: TGTGCCAGCAAGCCGGGGACAGGGGGCGAGCAGTACTTC
CDR3: CASKPGTGGEQYF
size: NA
V: TRBV7-9
J: TRBJ2-7
D: TRBD1

DNA: TGTGCCAGTAGTTACAACGTGCTGATGGATGGGGATACGCAGTATTTT
CDR3: CASSYNVLMDGDTQYF
size: once
V: TRBV19
J: TRBJ2-3
D: NA

DNA: TGTGCCAGCAGCCACCCGGGACAGGGGGCGGACGAGCAGTTCTTC
CDR3: CASSHPGQGADEQFF
size: once
V: TRBV9
J: TRBJ2-1
D: TRBD1

DNA: TGCAGTGCTAGTTCGCTAGCGGGGCTCTACGAGCAGTACTTC
CDR3: CSASSLAGLYEQYF
size: NA
V: TRBV20-1
J: TRBJ2-7
D: TRBD2

DNA: TGTGCCAGCAGCTTGGCCGGGAGACGGATAGGAGATACGCAGTATTTT
CDR3: CASSLAGRRIGDTQYF
size: NA
V: TRBV5-4
J: TRBJ2-3
D: NA

DNA: TGTGCCAGCAGTTCACTGACCACTCCGGATCGCTCCTACGAGCAGTACTTC
CDR3: CASSSLTTPDRSYEQYF
size: NA
V: TRBV28
J: TRBJ2-7
D: NA

DNA: TGTGCCAGCAGTGAGAATGGCTACACCTTC
CDR3: CASSENGYTF
size: few
V: TRBV25-1
J: TRBJ1-2
D: NA

DNA: TGCGCCAGCAGCCAAGATATGAGAGGGGACGAGCAGTACTTC
CDR3: CASSQDMRGDEQYF
size: NA
V: TRBV4-3
J: TRBJ2-7
D: NA